The 32 T cell receptor beta chains listed next were all sequenced from one sample in a study of cytomegalovirus exposure and HLA in healthy donors. PCR used 60 Vbeta primers and 13 Jbeta primers. Clones were read by immunoSEQ multiplex PCR, and TCRdb kept only the in-frame ones, dropping some. Seen here are around 150,000 clones, roughly 80% observed once, and the top ten hold about 1.5%. Sequenced material: PBMCs. The receptor source for this set is a male donor in good health and CMV-seronegative.

The chain is built from TRBV6-6 and TRBJ1-2, with 7 bases that match TRBD1. Germline V lookup: CDR1 MNHNY, CDR2 SVGAGI (reference sequence). The ends lost 8 bases at V and 4 bases at J; junction bases unmatched: 7. The CDR3 is 13 amino acids. In DNA form, the CDR3 reads TGTGCCAGCCTTTCGGGACAGAGCTATGGCTACACCTTC. Amino acids: CASLSGQSYGYTF.

A note on this clone: Within the sample, other DNA sequences also encode this same CDR3. The chain recombines TRBV9 with TRBJ2-1; 8 nucleotides line up with TRBD2. This CDR3 is built from 15 residues. Losses at the gene ends were 1 base for V and 3 bases for J; bases not matched to a gene: 3. CDR1 is SGDLS and CDR2 is YYNGEE in the germline V gene. The CDR3 sequence: CASSVRLAGYNEQFF. CDR3 coding DNA: TGTGCCAGCAGCGTACGGCTAGCGGGCTACAATGAGCAGTTCTTC.

The genes are TRBV10-3 and TRBJ2-7; 10 bases align to TRBD2. Germline V gene sequence: CDR1 ENHRY, CDR2 SYGVKD. V lost 3 bases to trimming and J lost 4 bases; unmatched junction nucleotides: 3. The CDR3 is 14 amino acids. CDR3 amino acids: CAISETSGKYEQYF. In nucleotides, the CDR3 is TGTGCCATCAGTGAAACTAGCGGGAAATACGAGCAGTACTTC.

V gene TRBV19 combines with J gene TRBJ2-6; TRBD2 aligns across 9 bases. The CDR3 runs to 18 residues. The trim removed 3 bases at V and 4 bases at J, leaving 10 bases unmatched. Germline loops: CDR1 LNHDA, CDR2 SQIVND (reference sequence). In nucleotides, the CDR3 is TGTGCCAGTAGTATGGGGATAGCGGGAGTCGGGGGGGCCAACGTCCTGACTTTC. It translates to CASSMGIAGVGGANVLTF.

This chain joins TRBV10-3 and TRBJ2-1, with 10 positions matching TRBD1. After removal of 0 bases from V and 5 bases from J, the junction contained 4 bases not matched to a gene. Looked up from germline, CDR1 is ENHRY and CDR2 is SYGVKD. The CDR3 is 16 residues long. This CDR3 reads CAISESRGQGNNEQFF. DNA for the CDR3: TGTGCCATCAGTGAGTCGAGGGGACAGGGGAACAATGAGCAGTTCTTC.

This clone has a handful of counts. This chain joins TRBV18 and TRBJ2-5, with a possible D match to TRBD2 (5 bases). V was shortened by 4 bases and J by 4 bases, with 13 bases between the two germline ends. This CDR3 region has 14 residues. CDR1 and CDR2 from the germline V gene are KGHSH and LQKENI. CDR3 in DNA: TGTGCCAGCTCACTCTCTCTGGGGAGAGAGACCCAGTACTTC. Protein sequence: CASSLSLGRETQYF.

This chain joins TRBV5-8 and TRBJ2-3; possibly TRBD1 for D (6 bases). Trimming removed 7 bases at V and 4 bases at J, with 13 bases between. CDR1 SGHTS and CDR2 YDEGEE come from the germline V gene. CDR3 length: 13 residues. CDR3: CASGTGQADTQYF. Here the CDR3 DNA reads TGTGCCAGCGGCACAGGGCAGGCAGATACGCAGTATTTT.

The chain links TRBV25-1 to TRBJ2-5; 9 nucleotides align to TRBD1. This CDR3 has 18 residues. The germline V gene has CDR1 MGHDK and CDR2 SYGVNS. V dropped 8 bases and J dropped 5; count of bases not matched to a gene: 21. The CDR3 region is CASAPLQGAGFFGETQYF. The DNA of the CDR3 is TGTGCCAGCGCTCCTTTACAGGGGGCTGGTTTTTTTGGTGAGACCCAGTACTTC.

The chain carries TRBV5-4 and TRBJ2-7; D remains ambiguous. The CDR3 sequence is 11 residues long. Germline V CDR1 and CDR2: SGHNT, YYREEE (reference sequence). Trimming left V 3 bases short and J 3 bases short, with 4 bases between. The chain's CDR3 is CASSSYYEQYF. The CDR3 DNA sequence: TGTGCCAGCAGCTCCTACTACGAGCAGTACTTC.

J is TRBJ2-7 and V is TRBV6-5, with 10 bases fitting TRBD1. CDR3 length: 15 amino acids. Germline CDR1 reads MNHEY; CDR2 reads SVGAGI. V gave up 6 bases and J gave up 4 bases; unmatched junction bases: 9. This CDR3 reads CASRSSGTGVYEQYF. Written as DNA, the CDR3 is TGTGCCAGCAGATCCTCCGGGACAGGGGTATACGAGCAGTACTTC.

The chain has TRBV7-2 and TRBJ1-6; D gene unclear. The CDR3 contains 14 residues. Germline V gene lookup returns CDR1 SGHTA and CDR2 FQGNSA. Trimming removed 1 base at V and 4 bases at J, with 5 bases between. This CDR3 is CASSLGAYNSPLHF. As DNA, the CDR3 is TGTGCCAGCAGCTTAGGGGCGTATAATTCACCCCTCCACTTT. Looking up the rest from reference TRBV7-2 and TRBJ1-6 gives the full variable domain: GAGVSQSPSNKVTEKGKDVELRCDPISGHTALYWYRQSLGQGLEFLIYFQGNSAPDKSGLPSDRFSAERTGGSVSTLTIQRTQQEDSAVYLCASSLGAYNSPLHFGNGTRLTVT.

The V gene is TRBV7-2, the J gene TRBJ2-1; 8 bases match TRBD2. Germline CDR1 reads SGHTA; CDR2 reads FQGNSA. After removal of 3 bases from V and 4 bases from J, the junction contained 5 bases not matched to a gene. This CDR3 is 15 amino acids long. The CDR3 is CASSLAGGRYNEQFF. Here the CDR3 DNA reads TGTGCCAGCAGCTTGGCGGGGGGCCGATACAATGAGCAGTTCTTC.

The chain combines TRBV27 with TRBJ2-7; no clear D. Germline V gives CDR1 MNHEY, CDR2 SMNVEV (reference sequence). The CDR3 sequence is 8 residues long. The CDR3 DNA reads TGTGTAACGGGCGAGCAGTACTTC. This sequence encodes CVTGEQYF.

The chain employs TRBV28 and TRBJ1-2, with 11 nucleotides matching TRBD1. Per germline, CDR1 MDHEN and CDR2 SYDVKM. Trimming removed 6 bases from V and 3 bases from J; junction bases left unmatched: 9. This CDR3 is 16 amino acids long. The CDR3 DNA reads as TGTGCCAGCAGACCCCCCGAGGGACAGGGGGACTATGGCTACACCTTC. It translates to CASRPPEGQGDYGYTF.

The CDR3 region is CASRELAGSSFGTDTQYF. CDR3 sequence (DNA): TGTGCCAGCAGAGAACTAGCGGGTTCCTCCTTCGGCACAGATACGCAGTATTTT. V is TRBV28 and J is TRBJ2-3; TRBD2 aligns across 9 bases. From germline, CDR1 is MDHEN and CDR2 SYDVKM. This CDR3 spans 18 amino acids. After removal of 6 bases from V and 1 base from J, the junction contained 14 bases not matched to a gene.

This rearrangement joins TRBV4-3 to TRBJ1-5, with D maybe TRBD1 (5 bases). The CDR3 runs 15 residues. The V end lost 4 bases, the J end lost 5 bases, and 15 bases lay between the germline ends. Looked up from germline, CDR1 is LGHNA and CDR2 is YSLEER. The CDR3 DNA follows: TGCGCCAGCAGCCGAAATGCTGACAGTTATCAGCCCCAGCATTTT. It codes for CASSRNADSYQPQHF.

This chain joins TRBV9 and TRBJ1-1; 8 nucleotides match TRBD1. The CDR3 covers 16 residues. Germline loops: CDR1 SGDLS, CDR2 YYNGEE. V shed 0 bases, J shed 5 bases, and the junction held 9 bases outside the gene matches. CDR3 DNA: TGTGCCAGCAGCGTAGCCCCTTCAGGGGGCCGGACTGAAGCTTTCTTT. It is translated as CASSVAPSGGRTEAFF.

The V and J genes are TRBV10-3 and TRBJ1-6; D is possibly TRBD1 (5 bases). The CDR3 totals 14 residues. Germline V CDR1 and CDR2: ENHRY, SYGVKD. V lost 6 bases, J lost 9 bases, and 15 bases lay in between. The CDR3: CAIRDNERGSPLHF. The CDR3, as DNA: TGTGCCATCAGGGACAACGAAAGGGGTTCACCCCTCCACTTT.

This chain connects TRBV7-2 to TRBJ2-7, with 9 bases identical to TRBD2. V was clipped by 5 bases and J by 9 bases; unmatched bases: 8. Germline V gives CDR1 SGHTA, CDR2 FQGNSA. The CDR3 contains 13 residues. Here the CDR3 reads CASSRERGAGQYF. The CDR3 nucleotides are TGTGCCAGCAGCCGTGAGCGGGGGGCGGGGCAGTACTTC.

J is TRBJ2-1 and V is TRBV9; a weak D match, TRBD2 (5 bases). The CDR3 spans 16 residues. The V end was cut by 0 bases, the J end by 0 bases, with 10 bases between. Germline CDR1 is SGDLS and CDR2 is YYNGEE. The CDR3 coding sequence is TGTGCCAGCAGCGTAGCAGTGGGGAGCTCCTACAATGAGCAGTTCTTC. As protein: CASSVAVGSSYNEQFF.

This clone was observed a few times. The rearrangement joins TRBV19 to TRBJ2-5; 9 bases line up with TRBD2. The CDR3 sequence is 15 residues long. Per germline, CDR1 LNHDA and CDR2 SQIVND (reference sequence). J gave up 1 base and V 5 bases, and 5 bases lay outside the gene matches. CDR3 protein: CASSGTAGGQETQYF. CDR3 DNA: TGTGCCAGTAGTGGAACAGCGGGGGGCCAAGAGACCCAGTACTTC.

The V call is TRBV19, the J call TRBJ2-3; 9 nucleotides match TRBD1. The V segment lost 11 bases and the J segment 6 bases; nucleotides outside the gene matches: 12. CDR1 is LNHDA and CDR2 is SQIVND in the germline V gene (reference sequence). The CDR3 contains 14 residues. The CDR3 sequence is CAHPGQGWLDTQYF. The DNA for the CDR3 is TGTGCCCACCCCGGACAGGGGTGGCTGGATACGCAGTATTTT.

The chain joins TRBV1 to TRBJ2-5; TRBD1, as called in the table, went unchecked against the DNA. TRBV1 is flagged as a pseudogene. The CDR3 is 17 amino acids. This CDR3 is CTSSQEKGTGGRETQYF. CDR3 in DNA: TGCACCAGCAGCCAAGAAAAGGGGACAGGGGGAAGAGAGACCCAGTACTTC.

In DNA form, the CDR3 reads TGTGCCAGCAGTTACAACGGGGGGGACGCCGGGCAGTACTTC. Protein product: CASSYNGGDAGQYF. This chain connects TRBV6-5 to TRBJ2-7; TRBD2 agrees at 8 bases. The V gene's germline CDR1 is MNHEY and CDR2 SVGAGI. The CDR3 contains 14 residues. Germline trimming cut 2 bases from V and 9 bases from J; bases unmatched to any gene: 9.

This clone was counted once. The V call is TRBV29-1, the J call TRBJ2-2; 10 bases are shared with TRBD1. CDR3 size: 15 residues. CDR1 and CDR2 (germline): SQVTM, ANQGSEA. The trim removed 3 bases at V and 4 bases at J, leaving 5 bases unmatched. Here the CDR3 reads CSVDGQGVSTGELFF. The CDR3 DNA sequence: TGCAGCGTTGACGGACAGGGGGTGAGCACCGGGGAGCTGTTTTTT.

The chain joins TRBV14 to TRBJ1-6, with D hard to call. Germline CDR1 is SGHDN and CDR2 is FVKESK. The ends were cut back, 2 bases at V and 0 bases at J, with 17 bases in the middle. There are 19 residues in the CDR3. CDR3 sequence (DNA): TGTGCCAGCAGCCAATACGATGGAATGGCAGGCTCCTATAATTCACCCCTCCACTTT. This sequence encodes CASSQYDGMAGSYNSPLHF.

The chain uses TRBV4-2 and TRBJ2-7; TRBD1 matches at 8 bases. Trimming removed 4 bases from V and 6 bases from J; junction bases left unmatched: 11. The CDR3 loop spans 15 amino acids. CDR1 is LGHNA, CDR2 YNFKEQ, per germline. In nucleotides, the CDR3 is TGTGCCAGCAGCCGCCTAACAGGGGGAGAGGGCGAGCAGTACTTC. Encoded protein: CASSRLTGGEGEQYF.

This clone was found a few times. The genes are TRBV6-4 and TRBJ1-1, with D possibly TRBD1 on 5 matching bases. Trimming stripped 6 bases from V and 7 bases from J, with 18 bases between. The V gene's germline CDR1 is MRHNA and CDR2 SNTAGT. The CDR3 length is 14 residues. Here the CDR3 reads CASRAGTGFGEAFF. The CDR3 bases are TGTGCCAGCAGGGCGGGGACCGGGTTTGGTGAAGCTTTCTTT.

V is TRBV4-1 and J is TRBJ1-5; a possible D gene is TRBD1 (6 bases). Germline V gene sequence: CDR1 MGHRA, CDR2 YSYEKL. The CDR3 consists of 15 residues. The ends were cut back, 0 bases at V and 5 bases at J, with 11 bases in the middle. CDR3 in amino acids: CASSQEQGRDQPQHF. The CDR3 DNA sequence: TGCGCCAGCAGCCAAGAACAGGGCAGAGATCAGCCCCAGCATTTT.

This chain links TRBV19 with TRBJ2-6; tentative D call: TRBD1 (6 bases). The CDR3 loop spans 16 amino acids. With 5 bases removed from V and 2 bases from J, the gap between germline ends came to 13 bases. Germline assignment: CDR1 LNHDA and CDR2 SQIVND (reference sequence). The CDR3 spells CASSAMSGAGANVLTF. CDR3 nucleotides: TGTGCCAGTAGTGCCATGTCAGGGGCTGGGGCCAACGTCCTGACTTTC.

The J gene is TRBJ2-3, the V gene TRBV28; TRBD1 is a possible D gene (5 bases). This CDR3 comprises 15 residues. Deletions cut 5 bases from V and 0 bases from J, with 12 bases between. Germline V CDR1 and CDR2: MDHEN, SYDVKM. CDR3 in amino acids: CASSLGAGSTDTQYF. As DNA, the CDR3 is TGTGCCAGCAGTCTTGGGGCAGGTAGCACAGATACGCAGTATTTT.

The J gene is TRBJ2-5, the V gene TRBV5-6; perhaps TRBD1 as D (6 bases). V was clipped by 1 base and J by 5 bases, with 9 bases between them. The CDR3 consists of 13 residues. CDR1 and CDR2 from the germline V gene are SGHDT and YYEEEE. The chain's CDR3 is CASSLNRAETQYF. The CDR3 DNA sequence: TGTGCCAGCAGCTTGAACAGGGCGGAGACCCAGTACTTC.